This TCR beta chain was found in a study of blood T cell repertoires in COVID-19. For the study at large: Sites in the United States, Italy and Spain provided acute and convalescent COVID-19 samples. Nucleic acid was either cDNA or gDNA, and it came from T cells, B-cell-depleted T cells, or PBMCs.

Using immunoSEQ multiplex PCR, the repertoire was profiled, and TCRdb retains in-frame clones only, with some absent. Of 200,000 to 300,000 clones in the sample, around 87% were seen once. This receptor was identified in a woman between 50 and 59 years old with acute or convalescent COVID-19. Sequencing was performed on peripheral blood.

Written as DNA, the CDR3 is TGTGCCAGCAGTGAAGTCGGGGACACCGGGGAGCTGTTTTTT. This codes for CASSEVGDTGELFF. V gene TRBV6-1 combines with J gene TRBJ2-2, with a possible D match to TRBD2 (5 bases). The V and J ends lost 1 base and 3 bases respectively, with 6 bases between them. The length of the CDR3 is 14 residues. Looked up from germline, CDR1 is MNHNS and CDR2 is SASEGT.